This T cell receptor (beta chain) was identified during a study of early T cells in non-severe SARS-CoV-2 infection. This clonotype was counted between two and nine times. Trimming shortened V by 0 bases and J by 4 bases, and 23 bases separated the two germline ends. In germline, CDR1 is SGHRS, CDR2 YFSETQ. CDR3 length: 18 amino acids. Each CDR3 protein gets one entry after TCRdb re-called the 5' RACE reads with MiXCR. The repertoire has 48,000 or so distinct CDR3 sequences, around 13% of them found once; the top ten carry around 9.6%. The chain recombines TRBV5-1 with TRBJ2-7; D possibly corresponds to TRBD2 (6 bases). The sequence derives from an adult who was a healthcare worker with PCR-confirmed SARS-CoV-2 infection or an uninfected control (not recorded which). Specimen: whole blood. The CDR3 spells CASSLVSAVGQGGYEQYF. CDR3 nucleotides: TGCGCCAGCAGCTTGGTGTCTGCGGTAGGGCAGGGAGGTTACGAGCAGTACTTC.